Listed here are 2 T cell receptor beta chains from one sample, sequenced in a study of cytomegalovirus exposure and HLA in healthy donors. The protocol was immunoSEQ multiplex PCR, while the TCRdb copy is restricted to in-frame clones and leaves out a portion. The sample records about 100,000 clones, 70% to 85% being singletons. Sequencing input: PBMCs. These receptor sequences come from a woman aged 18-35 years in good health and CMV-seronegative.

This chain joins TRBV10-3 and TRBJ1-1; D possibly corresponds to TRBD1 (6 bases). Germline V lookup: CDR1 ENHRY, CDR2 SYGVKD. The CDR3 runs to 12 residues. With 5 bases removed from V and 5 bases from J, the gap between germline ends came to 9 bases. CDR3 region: CAISQGNTEAFF. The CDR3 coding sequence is TGTGCCATCAGTCAGGGGAATACTGAAGCTTTCTTT.

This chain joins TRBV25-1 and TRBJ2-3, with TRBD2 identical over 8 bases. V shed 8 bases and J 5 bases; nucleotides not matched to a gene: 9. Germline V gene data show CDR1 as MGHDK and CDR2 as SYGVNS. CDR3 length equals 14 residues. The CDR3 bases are TGTGCCAGCGTCTCGGGGGGGGCTAAAGATACGCAGTATTTT. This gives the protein CASVSGGAKDTQYF.